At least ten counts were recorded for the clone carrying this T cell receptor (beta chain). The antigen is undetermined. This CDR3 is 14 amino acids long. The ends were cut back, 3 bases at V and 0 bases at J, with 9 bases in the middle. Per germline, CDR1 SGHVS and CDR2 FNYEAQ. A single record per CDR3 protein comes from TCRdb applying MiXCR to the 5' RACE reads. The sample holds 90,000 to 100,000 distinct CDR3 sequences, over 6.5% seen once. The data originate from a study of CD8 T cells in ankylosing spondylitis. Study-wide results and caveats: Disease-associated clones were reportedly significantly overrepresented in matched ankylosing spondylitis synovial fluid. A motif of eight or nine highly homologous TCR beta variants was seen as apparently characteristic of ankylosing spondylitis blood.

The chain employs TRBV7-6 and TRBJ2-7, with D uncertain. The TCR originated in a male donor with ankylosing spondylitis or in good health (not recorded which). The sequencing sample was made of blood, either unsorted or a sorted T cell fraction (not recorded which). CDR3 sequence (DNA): TGTGCCAGCAGCTTGGAACTGCACTCCTACGAGCAGTACTTC. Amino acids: CASSLELHSYEQYF.